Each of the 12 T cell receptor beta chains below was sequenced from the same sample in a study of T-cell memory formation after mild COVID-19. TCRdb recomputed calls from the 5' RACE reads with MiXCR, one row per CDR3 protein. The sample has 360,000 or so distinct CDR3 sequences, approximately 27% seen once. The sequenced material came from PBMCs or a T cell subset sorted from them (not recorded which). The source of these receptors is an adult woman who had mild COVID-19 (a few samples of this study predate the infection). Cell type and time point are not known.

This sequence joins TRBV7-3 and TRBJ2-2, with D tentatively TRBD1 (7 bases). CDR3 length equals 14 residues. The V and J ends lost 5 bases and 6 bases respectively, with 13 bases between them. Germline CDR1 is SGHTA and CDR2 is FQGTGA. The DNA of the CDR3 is TGTGCCAGCAGCCGCGACAGGGACTCCGGGGAGCTGTTTTTT. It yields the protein CASSRDRDSGELFF.

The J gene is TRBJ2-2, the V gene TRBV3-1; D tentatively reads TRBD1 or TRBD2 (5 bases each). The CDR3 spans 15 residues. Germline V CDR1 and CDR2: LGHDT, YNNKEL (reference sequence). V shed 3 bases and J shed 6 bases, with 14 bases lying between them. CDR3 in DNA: TGTGCCAGCAGCCATATGAAAGGGGAGTCCGGGGAGCTGTTTTTT. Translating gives CASSHMKGESGELFF.

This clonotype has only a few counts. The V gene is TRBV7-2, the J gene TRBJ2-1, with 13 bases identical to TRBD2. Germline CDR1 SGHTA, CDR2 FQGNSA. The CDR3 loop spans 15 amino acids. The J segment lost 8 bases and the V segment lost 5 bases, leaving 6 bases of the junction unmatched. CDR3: CASSQRTSGGDEQFF. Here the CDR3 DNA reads TGTGCCAGCAGCCAACGGACTAGCGGGGGCGATGAGCAGTTCTTC.

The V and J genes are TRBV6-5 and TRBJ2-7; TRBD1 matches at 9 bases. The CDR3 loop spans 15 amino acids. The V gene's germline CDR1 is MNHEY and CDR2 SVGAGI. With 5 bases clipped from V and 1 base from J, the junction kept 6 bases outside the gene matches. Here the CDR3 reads CASSPLGTGSYEQYF. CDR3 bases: TGTGCCAGCAGTCCACTCGGGACAGGGTCCTACGAGCAGTACTTC.

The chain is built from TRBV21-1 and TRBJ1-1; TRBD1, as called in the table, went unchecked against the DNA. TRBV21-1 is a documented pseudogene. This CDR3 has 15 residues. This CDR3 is CASSKMGVWGAEAFF. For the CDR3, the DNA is TGTGCCAGCAGCAAAATGGGGGTTTGGGGAGCTGAAGCTTTCTTT.

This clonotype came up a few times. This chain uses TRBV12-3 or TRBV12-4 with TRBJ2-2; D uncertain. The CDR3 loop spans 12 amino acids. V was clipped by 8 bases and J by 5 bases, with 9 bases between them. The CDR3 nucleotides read TGTGCCAGCCACGTGGGAACCGGGGAGCTGTTTTTT. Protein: CASHVGTGELFF.

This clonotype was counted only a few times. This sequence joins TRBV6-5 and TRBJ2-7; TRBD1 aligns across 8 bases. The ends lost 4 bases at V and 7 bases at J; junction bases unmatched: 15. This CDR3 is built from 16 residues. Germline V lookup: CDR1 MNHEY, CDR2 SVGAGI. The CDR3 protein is CASSSGTGFGVMEQYF. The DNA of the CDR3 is TGTGCCAGCAGTTCCGGGACAGGCTTTGGAGTAATGGAGCAGTACTTC.

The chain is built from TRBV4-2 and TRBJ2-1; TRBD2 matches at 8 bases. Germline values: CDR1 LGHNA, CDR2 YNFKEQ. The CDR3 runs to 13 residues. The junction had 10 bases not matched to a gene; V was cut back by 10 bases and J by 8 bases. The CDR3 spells CATGGAGEHEQFF. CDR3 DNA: TGTGCCACCGGGGGGGCGGGAGAGCATGAGCAGTTCTTC.

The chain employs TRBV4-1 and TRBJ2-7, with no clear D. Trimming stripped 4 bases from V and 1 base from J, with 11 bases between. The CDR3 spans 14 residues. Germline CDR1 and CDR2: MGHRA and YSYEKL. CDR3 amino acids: CASSPPGGSYEQYF. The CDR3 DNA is TGCGCCAGCAGCCCCCCCGGTGGGTCCTACGAGCAGTACTTC.

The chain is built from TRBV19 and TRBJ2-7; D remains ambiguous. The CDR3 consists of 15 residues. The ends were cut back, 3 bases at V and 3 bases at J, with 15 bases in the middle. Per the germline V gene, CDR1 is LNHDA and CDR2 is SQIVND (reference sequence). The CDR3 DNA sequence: TGTGCCAGTAGTATTGAGTCGCGTCACTACTACGAGCAGTACTTC. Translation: CASSIESRHYYEQYF.

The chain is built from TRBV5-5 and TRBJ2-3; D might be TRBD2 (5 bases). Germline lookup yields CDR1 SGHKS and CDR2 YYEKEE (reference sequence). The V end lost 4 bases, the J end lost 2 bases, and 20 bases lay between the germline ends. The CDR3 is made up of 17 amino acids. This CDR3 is CASSPEVGRRITDTQYF. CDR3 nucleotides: TGTGCCAGCAGCCCGGAGGTCGGCAGGAGGATCACAGATACGCAGTATTTT.

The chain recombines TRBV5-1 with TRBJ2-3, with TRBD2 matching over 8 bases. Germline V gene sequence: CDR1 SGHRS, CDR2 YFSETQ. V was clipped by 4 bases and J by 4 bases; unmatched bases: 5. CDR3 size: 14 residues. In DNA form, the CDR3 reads TGCGCCAGCAGCCCCCGGGGGGGCGCAGATACGCAGTATTTT. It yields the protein CASSPRGGADTQYF.